This T cell receptor beta chain was identified during a study of molecular identifiers for immune sequencing clone quantification (dated by TCRdb to the late 2010s). Background on the whole study: For a replicate experiment, RNA from roughly 20,000 or 100,000 naive CD8 T cells was divided into five aliquots, of which four were sequenced. This methods study benchmarked molecular-identifier clustering-based TCR repertoire sequencing (MIDCIRS) and TCR RNA copy counting, using CD8 T cells to do so.

The library came from PCR. TCRdb names NextSeq 500 as the instrument used. Bulk TCR libraries were prepared as previously described, using TCR primers listed in Table S5. The Qiagen AllPrep DNA/RNA kit was used to purify total RNA. Before analysis, reads from multiple sequencing runs of the same library were pooled. The study's own analysis went as follows. Reads were retained only if their TCR constant sequence matched exactly, and those retained reads were trimmed to 150 nt and grouped according to their 12-nt molecular barcodes. Reads inside each barcode group were sub-clustered using a 15% Levenshtein threshold, and a quality-weighted consensus sequence was constructed for each RNA molecule. Non-functional sequences were excluded, and lower-count sequences lying one edit away from another sequence were also excluded. Based on fitting two negative binomial distributions, any barcode sub-cluster with under 20% of the maximum read count was discarded. TCRdb itself trimmed the public reads at Q25 with fastp, ran MiXCR and retained productive beta chains. Each CDR3 protein appears once, grouped with its most common genes and DNA. These V and J calls are TCRdb output, not the study's own analysis. The sample records hundreds of thousands of distinct CDR3 sequences, roughly 23% of which are singletons. The ten largest clones add up to approximately 0.75% of the sample.

Results the study describes overall, beyond this receptor: Modeling estimated roughly 3 recovered TCR RNA copies per cell, compared with about 9.8 by digital PCR, which implies roughly 29% capture efficiency. Without barcode sub-clustering, chimeric consensus sequences inflated TCR diversity; chimeras reached as high as 47%. Spiked-in Jurkat TCR RNA equivalent to a single cell was reported to be detectable even among approximately 1.1 million naive CD8 T cells. The naive libraries included spiked-in Jurkat TCR RNA (10 copies' worth), and this Jurkat TCR RNA is not part of the donor repertoire. Highly expanded clone sizes could be underestimated because identical TCR molecules may share a barcode. In CMV-specific effector cells, clones with more than 20 RNA copies contained over 98% of molecules, whereas in naive cells such clones contained under 1% of molecules.

This clonotype was detected ten times or more. Which antigen it targets is not known. It has no much larger one-base neighbor in the sample; base qualities were not kept. Libraries of naive CD8 T cells were generated from roughly 18,000 to 920,000 sorted cells, with 10%, 30% or 50% of the purified RNA used. Naive CD8 T cells were FACS-sorted as CD8+CD4-CCR7+CD45RA+ on a BD FACSAria II into RLT Plus buffer. Detection sensitivity was tested by spiking Jurkat RNA equal to over 8 TCR copies' worth into samples containing roughly 18,000-1,000,000 naive CD8 T cells. CD8 T cells were enriched using RosetteSep CD8+ T Cell Enrichment Cocktail and Ficoll-Paque, and the enriched cells then underwent ACK red cell lysis. The clonotype was recovered from a human donor in good health. Some libraries in this study had Jurkat cell RNA spiked in. The material sequenced was naive CD8+ T cells from blood, with Jurkat cell RNA spiked in. Reading the label with the study, this specimen's cell subset or site is: FACS-sorted CD8+CD4-CCR7+CD45RA+ naive T cells.

The DNA sequence follows: TGCGCCAGCAGAGGAGCGGGGCGATACAATGAGCAGTTCTTC. It translates to CASRGAGRYNEQFF. The rearrangement joined TRBV4-1 to TRBJ2-1; 7 nucleotides in the junction match TRBD2. As encoded in the germline V gene, CDR1 is MGHRA while CDR2 is YSYEKL. Inclusive of the bounding cysteine and phenylalanine, the CDR3 is 14 residues long. The only DNA kept is the CDR3, 42 bases in frame from the first base. The junction shows trimming of 6 bases on V and 4 bases on J, and the gene matches do not reach 6 bases of it.